These T cell receptor delta chains were read from a single sample in a study of gamma-delta T cells after stem cell transplantation. TCRdb re-processed the RT-PCR reads using CATT. Of thousands of delta-chain clones in the sample, 16% were seen once. Sequenced sample: gamma-delta T cells. These receptors were collected from a human donor. It is not recorded whose cells these are; they may come from a transplant donor. Each CDR3 is given with its conserved first and last residue. The D gene is left open where the match is weak. The size entry is marked missing in some rows and otherwise reads once, few, many or a size class.

clone size: large
V gene: TRDV2
J gene: TRDJ1
D gene: -
CDR3 DNA: TGTGCCTGTGACACTCTTACTGGCAGCGATAAACTCATCTTT
CDR3 protein: CACDTLTGSDKLIF

clone size: medium-sized
V gene: TRDV2
J gene: TRDJ1
D gene: TRDD3
CDR3 DNA: TGTGCCTGTGATACACTGGGGGAAAACACCGATAAACTCATCTTT
CDR3 protein: CACDTLGENTDKLIF

clone size: few
V gene: TRDV2
J gene: TRDJ1
D gene: TRDD3
CDR3 DNA: TGTGCCTGTGACAAGGTACTGGGGGATACGACGTACACCGATAAACTCATCTTT
CDR3 protein: CACDKVLGDTTYTDKLIF

clone size: medium-sized
V gene: TRDV2
J gene: TRDJ1
D gene: TRDD3
CDR3 DNA: TGTGCCTGTGACGTTATATCCCCCGCTGGGGGATCGGAATTACCGTACACCGATAAACTCATCTTT
CDR3 protein: CACDVISPAGGSELPYTDKLIF

clone size: -
V gene: TRDV2
J gene: TRDJ1
D gene: TRDD3
CDR3 DNA: TGTGCCTGTGACGGAGTGGGGGATACCTCCGATAAACTCATCTTT
CDR3 protein: CACDGVGDTSDKLIF

clone size: few
V gene: TRDV2
J gene: TRDJ1
D gene: TRDD3
CDR3 DNA: TGTGCCTGTGACACGGTGGTGGGGGACCCTCGGACGTACGGAACCTCTCGTACCGATAAACTCATCTTT
CDR3 protein: CACDTVVGDPRTYGTSRTDKLIF

clone size: -
V gene: TRDV2
J gene: TRDJ1
D gene: TRDD3
CDR3 DNA: TGTGCCTGTGACACCGTACTGGGGGAGATGAGAACCGATAAACTCATCTTT
CDR3 protein: CACDTVLGEMRTDKLIF

clone size: -
V gene: TRDV2
J gene: TRDJ1
D gene: TRDD3
CDR3 DNA: TGTGCCTGTGACACCTTGTACCCTACTCCGGGGGATAAAAGGTACACCGATAAACTCATCTTT
CDR3 protein: CACDTLYPTPGDKRYTDKLIF

clone size: medium-sized
V gene: TRDV2
J gene: TRDJ1
D gene: TRDD3
CDR3 DNA: TGTGCCTGTGACACGATGTTACTGGGGGATCCTCCGTACACCGATAAACTCATCTTT
CDR3 protein: CACDTMLLGDPPYTDKLIF

clone size: -
V gene: TRDV2
J gene: TRDJ1
D gene: TRDD3
CDR3 DNA: TGTGCCTGTGACAAACTGGGGGAATCGATTCCTCATGGTGAACTCATCTTT
CDR3 protein: CACDKLGESIPHGELIF

clone size: few
V gene: TRDV2
J gene: TRDJ1
D gene: TRDD3
CDR3 DNA: TGTGCCTGTGACTCTTTACTGGGGGATAAGGTCCTCGATAAACTCATCTTT
CDR3 protein: CACDSLLGDKVLDKLIF

clone size: few
V gene: TRDV2
J gene: TRDJ1
D gene: TRDD3
CDR3 DNA: TGTGCCTGTGACACTGGGGGACTGGGGGATACAGTAGGGCTCCACCGGTCCGATAAACTCATCTTT
CDR3 protein: CACDTGGLGDTVGLHRSDKLIF

clone size: -
V gene: TRDV2
J gene: TRDJ1
D gene: TRDD3
CDR3 DNA: TGTGCCTGTGACAACCTCCTAACTGGCCTACTGGGGGATAATTACACCGATAAACTCATCTTT
CDR3 protein: CACDNLLTGLLGDNYTDKLIF